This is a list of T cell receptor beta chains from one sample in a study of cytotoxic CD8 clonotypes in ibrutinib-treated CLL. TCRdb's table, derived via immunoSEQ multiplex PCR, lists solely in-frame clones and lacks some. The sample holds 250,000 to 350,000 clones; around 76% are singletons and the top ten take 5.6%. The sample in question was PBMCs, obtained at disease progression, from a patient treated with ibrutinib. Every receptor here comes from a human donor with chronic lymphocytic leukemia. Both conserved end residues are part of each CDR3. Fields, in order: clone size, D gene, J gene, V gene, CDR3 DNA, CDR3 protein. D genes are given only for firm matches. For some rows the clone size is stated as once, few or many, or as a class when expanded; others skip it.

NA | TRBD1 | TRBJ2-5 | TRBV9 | TGTGCCAGCAGCGTTAGTGGGACAGGTCAAGAGACCCAGTACTTC | CASSVSGTGQETQYF
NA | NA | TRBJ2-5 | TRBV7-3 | TGTGCCAGCAGCTTAGCGGCGGGAAAGACCCAGTACTTC | CASSLAAGKTQYF
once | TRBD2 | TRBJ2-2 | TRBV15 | TGTGCCACCAGCATGGGACTAGCGGGATTTCAGGGTAACACCGGGGAGCTGTTTTTT | CATSMGLAGFQGNTGELFF
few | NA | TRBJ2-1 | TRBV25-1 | TGTGCCAGCGCTCAAGGGGGTGAGCAGTTCTTC | CASAQGGEQFF
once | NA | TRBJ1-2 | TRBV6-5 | TGTGCCAGCAGTTACGACCCGAATAACTATGGCTACACCTTC | CASSYDPNNYGYTF
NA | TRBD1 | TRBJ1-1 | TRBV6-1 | TGTGGAGGGGGCACGATGAACACTGAAGCTTTCTTT | CGGGTMNTEAFF
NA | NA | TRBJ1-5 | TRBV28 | TGTGCCAGCAGTTTAGCCGGCAGGTGGAATCAGCCCCAGCATTTT | CASSLAGRWNQPQHF
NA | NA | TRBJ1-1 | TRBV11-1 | TGTGCCAGCAGCTTCTCGCCCACAGGCAACACTGAAGCTTTCTTT | CASSFSPTGNTEAFF
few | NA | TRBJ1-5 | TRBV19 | TGTGCCAGTAGTGAGGGGGTTGGACAGCCCCAGCATTTT | CASSEGVGQPQHF
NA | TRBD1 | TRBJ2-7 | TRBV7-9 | TGTGCCAGCAGCCCAGGACAGGGGGGCTCCTACGAGCAGTACTTC | CASSPGQGGSYEQYF
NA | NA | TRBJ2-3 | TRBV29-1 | TGCAGCGTTGTTTTAACGGAGACTAGCACAGATACGCAGTATTTT | CSVVLTETSTDTQYF
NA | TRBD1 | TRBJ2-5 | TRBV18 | TGTGCCAGCTCAGAAGACAGGGAAGAGACCCAGTACTTC | CASSEDREETQYF
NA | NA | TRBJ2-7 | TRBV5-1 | TGCGCCAGCAGCTTGGGGCCAGGGTCCCCCTCCTACGAGCAGTACTTC | CASSLGPGSPSYEQYF
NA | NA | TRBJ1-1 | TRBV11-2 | TGTGCCAGCAGCTTAGACAGGAACACTGAAGCTTTCTTT | CASSLDRNTEAFF
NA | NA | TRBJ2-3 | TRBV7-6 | TGTGCCAGCAGCTTAGGACAGGGACTAGGTACAGATACGCAGTATTTT | CASSLGQGLGTDTQYF
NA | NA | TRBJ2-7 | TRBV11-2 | TGTGCCAGCAGCTTAGCCTGGGGTTTCTACGAGCAGTACTTC | CASSLAWGFYEQYF
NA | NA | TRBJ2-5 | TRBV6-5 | TGTGCCAGCAGTTACTCGATACGGCAAGAGACCCAGTACTTC | CASSYSIRQETQYF
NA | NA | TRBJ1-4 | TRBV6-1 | TGTGCCAGCAGTGCCACCGGGACGGACCGTGCAACTAATGAAAAACTGTTTTTT | CASSATGTDRATNEKLFF
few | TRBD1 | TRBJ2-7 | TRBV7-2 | TGTGCCAGCAGCCAGACAGGGCGGGAGCAGTACTTC | CASSQTGREQYF
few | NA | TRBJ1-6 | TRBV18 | TGTGCCAGCTCACCGGCCGGGGATTCACCCCTCCACTTT | CASSPAGDSPLHF
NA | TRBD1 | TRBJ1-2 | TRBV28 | TGTGCCAGCAGCCGAGGACAGGGCCAGCCGGGCGGCTACACCTTC | CASSRGQGQPGGYTF
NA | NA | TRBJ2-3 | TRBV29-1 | TGCAGCGTTGAAGGTGGGGGAATTGATACGCAGTATTTT | CSVEGGGIDTQYF
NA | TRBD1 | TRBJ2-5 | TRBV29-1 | TGCAGCGTACCGGGACAGAAAGAGACCCAGTACTTC | CSVPGQKETQYF
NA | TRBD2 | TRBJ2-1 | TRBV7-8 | TGTGCCAGCAGCTTAAATCATGCTAGCGGGAGGGCCCCCTCCTACAATGAGCAGTTCTTC | CASSLNHASGRAPSYNEQFF
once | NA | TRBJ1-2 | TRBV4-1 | TGCGCCAGCAGCCCAGAGGTAGACTATGGCTACACCTTC | CASSPEVDYGYTF
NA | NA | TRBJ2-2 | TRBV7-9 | TGTGCCAGCAGCTTAACCCCACTAGTTGTCGGGGAGCTGTTTTTT | CASSLTPLVVGELFF
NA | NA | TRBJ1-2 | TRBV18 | TGTGCCAGCTCTCTAATGACAGCTCCCAACAACTATGGCTACACCTTC | CASSLMTAPNNYGYTF
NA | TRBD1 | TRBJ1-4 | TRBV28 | TGTGCCAGCAGTCCTGGGACAGTCCGTGAAAAACTGTTTTTT | CASSPGTVREKLFF
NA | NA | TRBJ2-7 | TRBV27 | TGTGCCAGCAGTTTGGCCTGGGCACCCCACTCCTACGAGCAGTACTTC | CASSLAWAPHSYEQYF
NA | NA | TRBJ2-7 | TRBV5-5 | TGTGCCAGCAGCTTGCGGAAAGGGGGGCTCGTTGACGAGCAGTACTTC | CASSLRKGGLVDEQYF
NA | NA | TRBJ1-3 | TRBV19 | TGTGCCAGTAGACAGGTCGGAAACACCATATATTTT | CASRQVGNTIYF
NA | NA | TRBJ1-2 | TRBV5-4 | TGTGCCAGCAGCTTCTATAGGGGTCCAAACTATGGCTACACCTTC | CASSFYRGPNYGYTF
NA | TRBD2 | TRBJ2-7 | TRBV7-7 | TGTGCCAGCAGTCGAGAACTAGCGGCCTACGAGCAGTACTTC | CASSRELAAYEQYF
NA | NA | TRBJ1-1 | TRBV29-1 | TGCAGCGTTGCTTTGGACAGCATGAACACTGAAGCTTTCTTT | CSVALDSMNTEAFF
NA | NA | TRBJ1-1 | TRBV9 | TGTGCCAGCAGCGCATTCCCGGATCCCCGGGCCACTGAAGCTTTCTTT | CASSAFPDPRATEAFF
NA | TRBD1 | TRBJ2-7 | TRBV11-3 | TGTGCCAGCAGCTTCGGGACAGGGGCTTATGAGCAGTACTTC | CASSFGTGAYEQYF
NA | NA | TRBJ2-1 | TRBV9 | TGTGCCAGCAGCGTAGGGGACGGGAGCTGGTACAATGAGCAGTTCTTC | CASSVGDGSWYNEQFF
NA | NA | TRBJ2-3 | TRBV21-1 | TGTGCCAGCAGCTCACAGGGACCCCCGCAGTATTTT | CASSSQGPPQYF
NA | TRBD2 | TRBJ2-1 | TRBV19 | TGTGCCAGTAGTATACTCGGGACTAGCGGGGGCAATGAGCAGTTCTTC | CASSILGTSGGNEQFF
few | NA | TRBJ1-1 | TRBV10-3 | TGTGCCGCCCAGGATTTTAACAGGGTCGCTGAAGCTTTCTTT | CAAQDFNRVAEAFF
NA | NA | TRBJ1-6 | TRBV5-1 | TGCGCCAGCAGCTTGGAAGGTTACAATTCACCCCTCCACTTT | CASSLEGYNSPLHF
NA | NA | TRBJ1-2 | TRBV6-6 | TGTGCCAGCAGTTCTACCCCCCTGACCGGCGGCTACACCTTC | CASSSTPLTGGYTF
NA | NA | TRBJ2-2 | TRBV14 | TGTGCCAGCAGCCAAGTGACGGGGGCGGGAACCGGGGAGCTGTTTTTT | CASSQVTGAGTGELFF
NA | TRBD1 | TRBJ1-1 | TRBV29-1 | TGCAGCGTTCGACAGGGTATAAACCTGAACACTGAAGCTTTCTTT | CSVRQGINLNTEAFF
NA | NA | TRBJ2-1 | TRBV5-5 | TGTGCCAGCAGCTCCGACGACAGAAAACACTACAATGAGCAGTTCTTC | CASSSDDRKHYNEQFF
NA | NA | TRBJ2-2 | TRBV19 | TGTGCCAGTAAGAGTCGGGGCAGAATTACCGGGGAGCTGTTTTTT | CASKSRGRITGELFF
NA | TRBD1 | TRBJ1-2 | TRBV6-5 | TGTGCCAGCAAGAAACAGGGGAACTATGGCTACACCTTC | CASKKQGNYGYTF
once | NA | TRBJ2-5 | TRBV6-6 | TGTGCCAGCAGTTACGGAGGGGTGCTAGAGACCCAGTACTTC | CASSYGGVLETQYF
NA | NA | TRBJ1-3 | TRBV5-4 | TGTGCCAGCAGCCCTGGACAGCCAACCTCTGGAAACACCATATATTTT | CASSPGQPTSGNTIYF
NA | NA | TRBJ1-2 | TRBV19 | TGTGCCAGTAGTATAGGTCAGATTAACTATGGCTACACCTTC | CASSIGQINYGYTF